These 13 T cell receptor beta chains were sequenced from one sample in a study of CD8 T cells in Susac syndrome. Random hexamers primed reverse transcription of about 0.5 to 1 ug RNA. A single record per CDR3 protein comes from TCRdb applying MiXCR to the immunoSEQ multiplex PCR reads. Counted here are 20,000 or so distinct CDR3 sequences, approximately 95% occurring once; the ten biggest clones make up less than 0.3%. The sample taken for sequencing was CD8+ T cells from PBMCs. Every receptor here comes from a human donor in good health.

V and J are TRBV27 and TRBJ1-1, with TRBD1 as a possible D gene (6 bases). V was clipped by 2 bases and J by 0 bases, with 13 bases between them. Germline lookup yields CDR1 MNHEY and CDR2 SMNVEV (reference sequence). The CDR3 consists of 16 residues. CDR3 in amino acids: CASSLIGQKMNTEAFF. The DNA for the CDR3 is TGTGCCAGCAGTTTAATTGGACAGAAAATGAACACTGAAGCTTTCTTT.

The genes are TRBV30 and TRBJ2-7; 9 bases are shared with TRBD2. The length of the CDR3 is 15 residues. The germline CDR1 and CDR2 sequences are GTSNPN and SVGIG (reference sequence). Losses at the gene ends were 3 bases for V and 2 bases for J; bases not matched to a gene: 8. The CDR3 reads CAWSGGLASPYEQYF. CDR3 sequence (DNA): TGTGCCTGGAGCGGCGGACTAGCGTCCCCCTACGAGCAGTACTTC.

The chain employs TRBV27 and TRBJ2-7; weak D call: TRBD2 (6 bases). This CDR3 is built from 13 residues. Trimming stripped 0 bases from V and 3 bases from J, with 6 bases between. Germline V gives CDR1 MNHEY, CDR2 SMNVEV (reference sequence). Here the CDR3 reads CASSLSGGYEQYF. In nucleotides, the CDR3 is TGTGCCAGCAGTTTATCGGGGGGCTACGAGCAGTACTTC.

The chain joins TRBV12-3 or TRBV12-4 to TRBJ2-2; D unresolved. The CDR3 is 16 residues long. Trimming removed 10 bases from V and 2 bases from J, with 20 bases in between. CDR3 protein: CAIIPVLDGNTGELFF. The CDR3 nucleotides are TGTGCCATCATCCCAGTCCTTGACGGAAACACCGGGGAGCTGTTTTTT.

A single count supports this clonotype. This CDR3 reads CASSPDGQTTEAFF. The DNA for the CDR3 is TGTGCCAGCAGCCCCGACGGACAAACAACTGAAGCTTTCTTT. The V call is TRBV5-4, the J call TRBJ1-1; D is perhaps TRBD1 (5 bases). From germline, CDR1 is SGHNT and CDR2 YYREEE (reference sequence). V shed 4 bases and J shed 5 bases, with 15 bases lying between them. CDR3 length: 14 residues.

The rearrangement links TRBV28 to TRBJ2-1; 7 bases line up with TRBD2. Germline values: CDR1 MDHEN, CDR2 SYDVKM. The CDR3 extends over 15 amino acids. The V and J ends lost 4 bases and 6 bases, in that order; junction bases with no gene match: 9. CDR3 nucleotide sequence: TGTGCCAGCAGTTACCTTATCGGGGAGGGCAATGAGCAGTTCTTC. This sequence encodes CASSYLIGEGNEQFF.

The V call is TRBV13, the J call TRBJ1-1; 9 nucleotides align to TRBD1. CDR3 length: 14 amino acids. The junction had 4 bases not matched to a gene; V was cut back by 3 bases and J by 5 bases. In germline, CDR1 is PRHDT, CDR2 FYEKMQ (reference sequence). DNA for the CDR3: TGTGCCAGCAGCTTCGCGGACAGGGGAACTGAAGCTTTCTTT. This gives the protein CASSFADRGTEAFF.

This chain uses TRBV20-1 with TRBJ2-3, with 7 positions matching TRBD2. Trimming cost V 4 bases and J 2 bases; bases outside gene matches: 12. Looked up from germline, CDR1 is DFQATT and CDR2 is SNEGSKA (reference sequence). The CDR3 loop spans 16 amino acids. The CDR3 here is CSAMAWGEGATDTQYF. Written as DNA, the CDR3 is TGCAGTGCTATGGCATGGGGGGAGGGAGCCACAGATACGCAGTATTTT.

The chain uses TRBV20-1 and TRBJ2-1, with 12 bases that match TRBD2. This CDR3 spans 16 amino acids. Germline V gene data show CDR1 as DFQATT and CDR2 as SNEGSKA (reference sequence). V trimming: 0 bases; J trimming: 6 bases; junction bases outside the gene matches: 6. CDR3 sequence: CSARDFLTSGSNEQFF. DNA of the CDR3: TGCAGTGCTAGAGATTTCTTGACTAGCGGGAGCAATGAGCAGTTCTTC.

J is TRBJ2-3 and V is TRBV24-1, with a tentative D call TRBD2 (6 bases). This CDR3 has 14 amino acids. V shed 5 bases and J shed 3 bases, with 11 bases lying between them. Germline values: CDR1 KGHDR, CDR2 SFDVKD. The CDR3 sequence: CATSGTGRTDTQYF. For the CDR3, the DNA is TGTGCCACCAGTGGGACGGGGAGGACAGATACGCAGTATTTT.

The CDR3, as DNA: TGTGCCAGCAGCCAAGGAGGACTAGCGGTTAGCGAGCAGTACTTC. It encodes CASSQGGLAVSEQYF. The chain is built from TRBV14 and TRBJ2-7; 10 nucleotides align to TRBD2. CDR3 length: 15 residues. Germline loops: CDR1 SGHDN, CDR2 FVKESK. V was pared by 1 base and J by 6 bases, with 6 bases of the junction left unmatched. The entire variable domain, with the rest obtained from reference TRBV14 and TRBJ2-7, is as follows: EAGVTQFPSHSVIEKGQTVTLRCDPISGHDNLYWYRRVMGKEIKFLLHFVKESKQDESGMPNNRFLAERTGGTYSTLKVQPAELEDSGVYFCASSQGGLAVSEQYFGPGTRLTVT.

This chain joins TRBV4-1 and TRBJ2-2; no clear D gene. CDR1 and CDR2 from the germline V gene are MGHRA and YSYEKL. Trimming removed 2 bases from V and 3 bases from J, with 13 bases in between. CDR3 length equals 16 residues. The CDR3 DNA is TGCGCCAGCAGCCAAAGTTTGGGGATTTACACCGGGGAGCTGTTTTTT. Translating gives CASSQSLGIYTGELFF.

The genes are TRBV28 and TRBJ2-5; 8 bases match TRBD2. With 5 bases clipped from V and 4 bases from J, the junction kept 9 bases outside the gene matches. Germline V gives CDR1 MDHEN, CDR2 SYDVKM. The CDR3 contains 15 residues. The CDR3 nucleotides are TGTGCCAGCAGTACACCGGGACTAGTGAGAGAGACCCAGTACTTC. Protein: CASSTPGLVRETQYF.